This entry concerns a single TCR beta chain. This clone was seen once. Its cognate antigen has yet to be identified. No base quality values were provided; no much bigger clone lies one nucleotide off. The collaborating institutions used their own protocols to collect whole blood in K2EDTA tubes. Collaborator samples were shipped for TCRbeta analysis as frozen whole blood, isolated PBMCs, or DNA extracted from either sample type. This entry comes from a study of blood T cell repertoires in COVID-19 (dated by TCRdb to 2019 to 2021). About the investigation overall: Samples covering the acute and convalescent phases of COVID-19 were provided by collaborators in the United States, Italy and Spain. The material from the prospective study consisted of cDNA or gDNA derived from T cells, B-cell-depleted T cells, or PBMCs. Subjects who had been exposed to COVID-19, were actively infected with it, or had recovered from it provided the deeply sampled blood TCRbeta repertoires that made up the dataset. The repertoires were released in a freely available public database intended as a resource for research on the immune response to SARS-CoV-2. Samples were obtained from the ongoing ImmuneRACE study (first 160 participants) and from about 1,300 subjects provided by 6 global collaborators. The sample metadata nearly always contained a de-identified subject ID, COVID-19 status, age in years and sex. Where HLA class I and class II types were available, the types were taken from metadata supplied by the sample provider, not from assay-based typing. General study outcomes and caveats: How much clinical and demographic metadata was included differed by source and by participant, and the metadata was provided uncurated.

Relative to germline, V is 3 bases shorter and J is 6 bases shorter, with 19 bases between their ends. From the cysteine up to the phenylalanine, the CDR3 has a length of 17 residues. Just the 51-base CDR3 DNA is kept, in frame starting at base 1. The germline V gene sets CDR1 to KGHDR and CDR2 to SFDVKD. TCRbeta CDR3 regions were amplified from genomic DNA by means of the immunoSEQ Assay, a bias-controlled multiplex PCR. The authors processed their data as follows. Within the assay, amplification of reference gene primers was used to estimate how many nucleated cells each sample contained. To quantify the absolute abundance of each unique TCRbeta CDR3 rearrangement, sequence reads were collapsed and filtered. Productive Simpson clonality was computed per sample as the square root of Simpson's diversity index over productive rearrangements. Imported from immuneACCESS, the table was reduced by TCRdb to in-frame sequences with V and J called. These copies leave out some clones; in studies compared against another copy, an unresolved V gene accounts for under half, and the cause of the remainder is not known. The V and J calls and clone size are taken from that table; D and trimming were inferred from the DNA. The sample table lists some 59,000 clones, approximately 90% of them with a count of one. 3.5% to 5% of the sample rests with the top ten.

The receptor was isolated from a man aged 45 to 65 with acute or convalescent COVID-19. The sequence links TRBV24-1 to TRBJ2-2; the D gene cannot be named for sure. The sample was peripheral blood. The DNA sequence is TGTGCCACCAGTGATCTATACCGGCTAGATGATCCCGGGGAGCTGTTTTTT. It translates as CATSDLYRLDDPGELFF.